The clone carrying this T cell receptor beta chain was observed many times. What it recognizes is unknown. Deletions cut 3 bases from V and 0 bases from J, with 14 bases between. CDR1 is MGHRA and CDR2 is YSYEKL in the germline V gene. The length of the CDR3 is 16 residues. Until they underwent thyroid surgery, no patient had received any treatment. The entry originates in a study of metastatic and nonmetastatic thyroid tumors. General study points: TCR beta diversity was reportedly significantly higher in malignant thyroid tumors than benign nodules, in blood and tumor.

TCRdb reprocessed the PCR reads via MiXCR. The top ten clones hold 3% to 4% of a sample with 40,000 to 45,000 clones, about 16% of them seen once. Sequenced: blood. The sequence derives from a female donor with papillary thyroid cancer or a benign thyroid nodule (not recorded which). Some clones in this sample may be carry-over from other donors' samples. The chain links TRBV4-1 to TRBJ1-2; maybe TRBD1 (6 bases). The CDR3 spells CASSQLRTGSNYGYTF. Here the CDR3 DNA reads TGCGCCAGCAGCCAGCTACGAACAGGGTCTAACTATGGCTACACCTTC.